This entry is about one TCR beta chain. Its cognate antigen is unknown. The sample is drawn from a study of blood T cells in healthy people across ages. Whole-study results and caveats: Greater diversity and more naive CD4+ cells were seen in long-lived donors than in aged donors. Estimated diversity, derived from one million T cells, was regarded as an underestimate. Bulk PBMC profiling left naive and antigen-experienced comparisons inconclusive.

The CDR3 sequence is 11 residues long. The V end was cut by 3 bases, the J end by 10 bases, with 9 bases between. Germline V gene data show CDR1 as MNHNS and CDR2 as SASEGT. The authors ran a second PCR of 7 to 11 cycles using a sample-barcoded 5' primer and a J-beta primer mix. Using its own MiXCR run on the 5' RACE reads, TCRdb lists one record per CDR3 protein. The sample lists roughly 1,800,000 distinct CDR3 sequences; less than 50% were seen once. Sequenced sample: blood. The rearrangement uses TRBV6-1 and TRBJ1-1; no firm D call. This clonotype was obtained from a woman in her thirties or forties in good health. The DNA of the CDR3 is TGTGCCAGCAGTGACTCTCGGATAGCTTTCTTT. This gives the protein CASSDSRIAFF.